This T cell receptor beta chain appears in the sequencing data of a study of shared clonotypes between healthy human individuals. Findings and limits, study-wide: Apart from blood, nothing was sampled; tissue repertoires likely differ. Clonotype sharing among donors was thought likely to change with sequencing depth.

This clone appeared a few times. What it binds is unknown. The CDR3 runs to 15 residues. J lost 7 bases, V lost 5 bases, and 7 bases had no gene match. Looked up from germline, CDR1 is SGHRS and CDR2 is YFSETQ. Within Nashville, Tennessee resided all donors, each a Caucasian adult. The method was immunoSEQ multiplex PCR; TCRdb's version includes in-frame clones alone and lacks a portion of them. The data contain under 2,500,000 clones, about 94% of them singletons. The TCR sequence derives from a man between 18 and 35 years old in good health. The sequenced material came from naive CD4+ T cells sorted from blood. As to subset: CD45RA+ positively selected. The V and J genes are TRBV5-1 and TRBJ1-6; 9 positions match TRBD1. In DNA form, the CDR3 reads TGCGCCAGCAGGATCCCCGGGACAGGGAATTCACCCCTCCACTTT. It specifies CASRIPGTGNSPLHF.